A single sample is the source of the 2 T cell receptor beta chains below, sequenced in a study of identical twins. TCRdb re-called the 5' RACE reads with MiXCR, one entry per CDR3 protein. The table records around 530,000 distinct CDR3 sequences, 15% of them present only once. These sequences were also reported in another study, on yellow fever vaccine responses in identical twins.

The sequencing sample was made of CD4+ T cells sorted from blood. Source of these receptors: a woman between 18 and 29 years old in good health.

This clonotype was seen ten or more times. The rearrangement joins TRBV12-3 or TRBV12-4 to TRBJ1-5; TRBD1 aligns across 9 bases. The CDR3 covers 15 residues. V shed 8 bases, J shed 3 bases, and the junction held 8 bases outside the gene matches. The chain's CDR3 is CASGKWTGDNQPQHF. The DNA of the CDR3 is TGTGCCAGCGGCAAATGGACAGGGGACAATCAGCCCCAGCATTTT.

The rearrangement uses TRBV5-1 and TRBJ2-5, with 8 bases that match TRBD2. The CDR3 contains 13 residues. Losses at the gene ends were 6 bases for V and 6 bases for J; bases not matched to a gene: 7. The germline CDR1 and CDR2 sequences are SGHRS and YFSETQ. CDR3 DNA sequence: TGCGCCAGCACCACGGGGGGGGCCAAGACCCAGTACTTC. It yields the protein CASTTGGAKTQYF.